Below, 9 T cell receptor beta chains from the same sample are listed, as sequenced in a study of cytomegalovirus exposure and HLA in healthy donors. 13 Jbeta primers and 60 Vbeta primers were used for the PCR. Profiling relied on immunoSEQ multiplex PCR, and the TCRdb table lists in-frame clones only, not all of them. The profile shows approximately 130,000 clones, more than 75% of them singletons. Material for sequencing was PBMCs. These receptors were obtained from a woman between 45 and 65 years old in good health and CMV-seropositive.

V usage is TRBV7-9 and J usage is TRBJ1-1; tentative D call: TRBD1 (6 bases). Trimming cost V 1 base and J 6 bases, with 15 bases left between them. This CDR3 region has 15 residues. The germline V gene encodes CDR1 SEHNR and CDR2 FQNEAQ (reference sequence). The CDR3 loop reads CASSLGGGGVAEAFF. CDR3 in DNA: TGTGCCAGCAGCTTAGGGGGCGGGGGCGTAGCTGAAGCTTTCTTT.

The chain combines TRBV7-3 with TRBJ2-2, with D possibly being TRBD2 (5 bases). Deletions cut 1 base from V and 4 bases from J, with 19 bases between. This CDR3 contains 18 residues. Per the germline V gene, CDR1 is SGHTA and CDR2 is FQGTGA. This chain's CDR3 is CASSLKGLFVEGTGELFF. CDR3 coding DNA: TGTGCCAGCAGCTTAAAAGGTCTTTTTGTTGAGGGCACCGGGGAGCTGTTTTTT. The full variable domain, with the rest looked up from reference TRBV7-3 and TRBJ2-2, is GAGVSQTPSNKVTEKGKYVELRCDPISGHTALYWYRQSLGQGPEFLIYFQGTGAADDSGLPNDRFFAVRPEGSVSTLKIQRTERGDSAVYLCASSLKGLFVEGTGELFFGEGSRLTVL.

The rearrangement joins TRBV21-1 to TRBJ2-5; the D segment call TRBD1 is taken from the table without a DNA check. TRBV21-1 is termed a pseudogene. The CDR3 contains 14 residues. CDR3 loop: CATQDRGDQETQYF. The CDR3 DNA sequence: TGTGCCACCCAGGACAGGGGGGACCAAGAGACCCAGTACTTC.

The rearrangement links TRBV7-2 to TRBJ1-5; 10 bases fit TRBD1. The CDR3 runs 16 residues. The V and J ends lost 4 bases and 2 bases, in that order; junction bases with no gene match: 5. CDR1 is SGHTA and CDR2 is FQGNSA in the germline V gene. The CDR3: CASSSLDRGGNQPQHF. The CDR3 DNA is TGTGCCAGCAGCTCCCTGGACAGGGGGGGCAATCAGCCCCAGCATTTT.

This clone was counted a few times. The chain recombines TRBV5-1 with TRBJ1-5; 8 positions match TRBD1. Germline lookup yields CDR1 SGHRS and CDR2 YFSETQ. J was trimmed by 5 bases and V by 4 bases; bases with no gene match: 5. This CDR3 has 14 residues. The CDR3 region has the DNA TGCGCCAGCAGCCCAGACAGGGGTGATCAGCCCCAGCATTTT. It is translated as CASSPDRGDQPQHF.

The gene calls are TRBV7-6 and TRBJ2-5; 7 bases match TRBD1. Germline CDR1 is SGHVS and CDR2 is FNYEAQ. Germline trimming cut 5 bases from V and 7 bases from J; bases unmatched to any gene: 10. CDR3 size: 14 residues. CDR3: CASSPTGPRATQYF. The CDR3 nucleotides read TGTGCCAGCAGCCCGACAGGGCCCCGGGCGACCCAGTACTTC.

The chain combines TRBV2 with TRBJ2-1, with TRBD2 identical over 8 bases. The CDR3 loop spans 12 amino acids. Unmatched junction bases numbered 7, after V lost 4 bases and J lost 14 bases. CDR1 is SNHLY, CDR2 FYNNEI, per germline. As DNA, the CDR3 is TGTGCCAGCAGTGGATCAGCGGGAGTCAAGTTCTTC. Translation: CASSGSAGVKFF.

The CDR3 protein is CASRNRTSGTTNTGELFF. CDR3 in DNA: TGTGCCAGCAGGAATAGGACTAGCGGGACCACGAACACCGGGGAGCTGTTTTTT. This chain uses TRBV10-3 with TRBJ2-2; 12 nucleotides align to TRBD2. Trimming at V came to 10 bases and at J to 0 bases, leaving 12 bases not matched to a gene. The germline CDR1 and CDR2 sequences are ENHRY and SYGVKD. This CDR3 is built from 18 residues.

This sequence joins TRBV18 and TRBJ2-3; 9 bases line up with TRBD2. The CDR3 consists of 16 residues. The J segment lost 1 base and the V segment lost 4 bases, leaving 6 bases of the junction unmatched. CDR1 is KGHSH, CDR2 LQKENI, per germline. The CDR3 DNA sequence: TGTGCCAGCTCACTCACAATAGCGGGGGGCACAGATACGCAGTATTTT. It is translated as CASSLTIAGGTDTQYF. The full variable domain, completed using reference TRBV18 and TRBJ2-3, is NAGVMQNPRHLVRRRGQEARLRCSPMKGHSHVYWYRQLPEEGLKFMVYLQKENIIDESGMPKERFSAEFPKEGPSILRIQQVVRGDSAAYFCASSLTIAGGTDTQYFGPGTRLTVL.